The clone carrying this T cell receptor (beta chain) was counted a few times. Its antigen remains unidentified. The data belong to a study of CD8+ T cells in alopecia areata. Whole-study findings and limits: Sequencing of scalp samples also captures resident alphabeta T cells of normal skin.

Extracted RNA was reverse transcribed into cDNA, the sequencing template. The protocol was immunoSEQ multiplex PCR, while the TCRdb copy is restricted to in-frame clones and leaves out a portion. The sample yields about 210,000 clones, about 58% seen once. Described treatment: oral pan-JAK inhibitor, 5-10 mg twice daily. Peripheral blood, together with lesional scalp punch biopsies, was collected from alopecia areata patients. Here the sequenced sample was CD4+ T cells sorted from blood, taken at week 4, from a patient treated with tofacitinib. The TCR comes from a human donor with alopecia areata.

CDR3: CASSFSGRGEKLFF. CDR3 DNA: TGCGCCAGCAGCTTTTCGGGAAGGGGTGAAAAACTGTTTTTT. The J gene is TRBJ1-4, the V gene TRBV5-1; D possibly corresponds to TRBD1 (5 bases). Germline lookup yields CDR1 SGHRS and CDR2 YFSETQ. CDR3 size: 14 residues. V was shortened by 2 bases and J by 7 bases, with 12 bases between the two germline ends.